A selection of T cell receptor beta chains follows, all from one sample in a study of Ad26.COV2.S vaccination and SARS-CoV-2 variants. Profiling relied on immunoSEQ multiplex PCR, and the TCRdb table lists in-frame clones only, not all of them. The sample includes about 350,000 clones, about 89% of them seen just once. This material consisted of peripheral blood, taken in a trial of Ad26.COV2.S vaccine versus placebo. These receptors originate from a person between 18 and 59 years old who received the Ad26.COV2.S COVID-19 vaccine or a placebo. The CDR3 runs from the conserved cysteine through the conserved F or W. A D gene is named only where the DNA matches it firmly. Expanded clones get a size class; other rows say once, few or many, or leave the size out.

>TRBV15|.|TRBJ2-2|.
TGTGCCACCAGCAGAGATCGGGCAACCGGGGAGCTGTTTTTT
CATSRDRATGELFF
>TRBV15|.|TRBJ2-3|.
TGTGCCACCAGCAGACGAGGGGGCACAGATACGCAGTATTTT
CATSRRGGTDTQYF
>TRBV7-5|once|TRBJ1-1|.
TGTGTCAGAAGCCACAGGGGGAACACTGAAGCTTTCTTT
CVRSHRGNTEAFF
>TRBV28|.|TRBJ1-1|TRBD1
TGTGCCAGCAGCTGGACAGGGGGAACTGAAGCTTTCTTT
CASSWTGGTEAFF
>TRBV10-3|.|TRBJ2-3|TRBD2
TGTGCCACCCGGGGGGGGTTGCCAGATACGCAGTATTTT
CATRGGLPDTQYF
>TRBV27|few|TRBJ2-7|.
TGTGCCAGCAGTTCACAGGGTAGAGAGCAGTACTTC
CASSSQGREQYF
>TRBV10-3|.|TRBJ2-7|TRBD1
TGTGCCACTAAAGGACAGGCTAGCGAGCAGTACTTC
CATKGQASEQYF
>TRBV30|.|TRBJ1-1|.
TGTGCCTGGTCTGGGTGGAACACTGAAGCTTTCTTT
CAWSGWNTEAFF
>TRBV5-1|.|TRBJ1-1|.
TGCGCCAGCAGCTGGGGCGGGGGAGGACCTGAAGCTTTCTTT
CASSWGGGGPEAFF
>TRBV2|.|TRBJ1-5|TRBD1
TGTGCCAGCAGTGAAACCGGGACAGGGACCAATCAGCCCCAGCATTTT
CASSETGTGTNQPQHF
>TRBV28|.|TRBJ1-1|TRBD1
TGTGCCAGCAGTCTACCCGGGACAGGAGGGACTGAAGCTTTCTTT
CASSLPGTGGTEAFF
>TRBV4-1|.|TRBJ1-2|.
TGCGCCAGCAGCCAAGCCAGGGCCAACTATGGCTACACCTTC
CASSQARANYGYTF
>TRBV3-1/TRBV3-2|.|TRBJ1-1|.
TGTGCCAGCAGTCCAAGGACGTCTCCGATGGGGACTGAAGCTTTCTTT
CASSPRTSPMGTEAFF
>TRBV14|.|TRBJ1-1|.
TGTGCCAGCAGCCGCCTGGGACGGGAGAACACTGAAGCTTTCTTT
CASSRLGRENTEAFF
>TRBV7-6|.|TRBJ2-2|TRBD1
TGTGCCAGCAGCTTAGATCTAGACCCAGGGGGTCGGGAGCTGTTTTTT
CASSLDLDPGGRELFF
>TRBV6-4|.|TRBJ1-1|.
TGTGCCAGCAGTGACTCCGGGAGCAGAGCTTTCTTT
CASSDSGSRAFF
>TRBV15|few|TRBJ1-2|TRBD1
TGTGCCACCAGTCGGGACAGCCTGGCCTATGGCTACACCTTC
CATSRDSLAYGYTF
>TRBV19|.|TRBJ2-5|TRBD2
TGTGTCTTAAGACTAGCGGGGAAAGAGACCCAGTACTTC
CVLRLAGKETQYF
>TRBV18|.|TRBJ1-1|TRBD1
TGTGCCAGCTCACCGGGACAGGGTTTTGAAGCTTTCTTT
CASSPGQGFEAFF
>TRBV2|.|TRBJ2-5|.
TGTGCCAGCAGTGGCGGACCTGGCGGTGTGACCCAGTACTTC
CASSGGPGGVTQYF
>TRBV5-4|.|TRBJ1-3|.
TGTGCCAGCAGCGGGACCGGCAGAAACACCATATATTTT
CASSGTGRNTIYF
>TRBV11-2|.|TRBJ1-1|.
TGTGCCAGCAGCTTAGAAAGAGGCACTGAAGCTTTCTTT
CASSLERGTEAFF
>TRBV5-6|.|TRBJ2-3|TRBD1
TGTGCCAGCAGCTGGGACAGGGGGCCCGATACGCAGTATTTT
CASSWDRGPDTQYF
>TRBV5-4|.|TRBJ2-7|.
TGTGCCAGCAGCTCTCGGGTTAAAGGGGCCTACGAGCAGTACTTC
CASSSRVKGAYEQYF
>TRBV19|.|TRBJ2-3|TRBD2
TGTGCCAGTAGTCCCCTAGAAACGGGGGGGCGGTATACGCAGTATTTT
CASSPLETGGRYTQYF
>TRBV7-9|.|TRBJ1-1|.
TGTGCCAGCAGCTTAGCGCTTCGGAGCACTGAAGCTTTCTTT
CASSLALRSTEAFF
>TRBV2|.|TRBJ2-1|TRBD1
TGTGCCACCACCCGGGACAGGTCGAATGAGCAGTTCTTC
CATTRDRSNEQFF
>TRBV5-8|.|TRBJ2-3|.
TGTGCCAGCAGCTTGTCATCGAATACGCAGTATTTT
CASSLSSNTQYF
>TRBV3-1/TRBV3-2|few|TRBJ1-3|.
TGTGCCAGCAGCCAAGAGAGACAGCTTGGAAACACCATATATTTT
CASSQERQLGNTIYF
>TRBV12-3/TRBV12-4|.|TRBJ1-1|TRBD1
TGTGCCAGCAGCAAAACAGGGGGGACTGAAGCTTTCTTT
CASSKTGGTEAFF
>TRBV27|.|TRBJ2-7|TRBD1
TGTGCCAGCAGCCCGTCAACAGGGGGCATATACTACGAGCAGTACTTC
CASSPSTGGIYYEQYF
>TRBV19|.|TRBJ2-2|TRBD2
TGTGCCAGTAGTGTGACTAGCGGGAGAAGTACCGGGGAGCTGTTTTTT
CASSVTSGRSTGELFF
>TRBV28|.|TRBJ1-2|.
TGTGCCAGCAGTTTAGATCCGCAGGGCCATGGCTACACCTTC
CASSLDPQGHGYTF
>TRBV12-5|.|TRBJ2-7|.
TGTGCTAGTGTCCCGGACTCTTTCCAGAACGAGCAGTACTTC
CASVPDSFQNEQYF
>TRBV27|few|TRBJ2-1|TRBD1
TGTGCCAGCAGTTCCCTCGGACAGGGCTCCTACAATGAGCAGTTCTTC
CASSSLGQGSYNEQFF
>TRBV19|.|TRBJ1-2|TRBD1
TGTGCCAGTACGGCCGGGACAGGGAAACTTCATGGCTACACCTTC
CASTAGTGKLHGYTF
>TRBV6-1|few|TRBJ1-5|.
TGTGCCAGCAGTGAGGAAGAATATACGCCCCAGCATTTT
CASSEEEYTPQHF
>TRBV20-1|.|TRBJ2-7|TRBD1
TGCAGTGCTAGTTCCAGCCAGGGGGAATACGAGCAGTACTTC
CSASSSQGEYEQYF
>TRBV28|.|TRBJ1-5|TRBD1
TGTGCCAGCAGTGTGACAGGGCTGGGCAATCAGCCCCAGCATTTT
CASSVTGLGNQPQHF
>TRBV6-5|.|TRBJ1-5|TRBD1
TGTGCCAGCAGTAAGAGACAGGGGGCACGGCCCCAGCATTTT
CASSKRQGARPQHF
>TRBV25-1|.|TRBJ2-2|.
TGTGCCAGCAGTGAATATATGGGCAGCGGGAACACCGGGGAGCTGTTTTTT
CASSEYMGSGNTGELFF
>TRBV19|.|TRBJ2-7|.
TGTGCCACCGCAGACCACCTCTACGAGCAGTACTTC
CATADHLYEQYF
>TRBV5-1|.|TRBJ2-7|.
TGCGCCAGCAGCGGGACGTTTGCCGGCAACAGGCCGGGCCTCGACGAGCAGTACTTC
CASSGTFAGNRPGLDEQYF
>TRBV20-1|.|TRBJ2-3|.
TGCAGTGTACAAGCGACAGATACGCAGTATTTT
CSVQATDTQYF
>TRBV28|.|TRBJ2-5|.
TGTGCCAGCAGTGCCACCCCGGGGGTGGAGACCCAGTACTTC
CASSATPGVETQYF
>TRBV24-1|.|TRBJ2-3|TRBD2
TGTGCCACCAGTGATTCGGTAGCGGGCATCACAGATACGCAGTATTTT
CATSDSVAGITDTQYF
>TRBV6-2/TRBV6-3|.|TRBJ2-7|.
TGTGCCAGCAGTCTCCCAACAGGGAGATACGAGCAGTACTTC
CASSLPTGRYEQYF
>TRBV6-4|.|TRBJ2-1|TRBD2
TGTGCCAGCAGTAGTCTAGCGGGAGGGCCCGATGAGCAGTTCTTC
CASSSLAGGPDEQFF
>TRBV2|.|TRBJ1-1|.
TGTGCCAGCAGTGGTATTAAGAACACTGAAGCTTTCTTT
CASSGIKNTEAFF
>TRBV12-5|.|TRBJ2-1|.
TGTGCTAGTGGTCCAAGGCTCGGGGCCGAGCAGTTCTTC
CASGPRLGAEQFF
>TRBV5-1|.|TRBJ2-1|TRBD2
TGCGCCAGCAGCTTCCTAGCGGGGGCCTACAATGAGCAGTTCTTC
CASSFLAGAYNEQFF